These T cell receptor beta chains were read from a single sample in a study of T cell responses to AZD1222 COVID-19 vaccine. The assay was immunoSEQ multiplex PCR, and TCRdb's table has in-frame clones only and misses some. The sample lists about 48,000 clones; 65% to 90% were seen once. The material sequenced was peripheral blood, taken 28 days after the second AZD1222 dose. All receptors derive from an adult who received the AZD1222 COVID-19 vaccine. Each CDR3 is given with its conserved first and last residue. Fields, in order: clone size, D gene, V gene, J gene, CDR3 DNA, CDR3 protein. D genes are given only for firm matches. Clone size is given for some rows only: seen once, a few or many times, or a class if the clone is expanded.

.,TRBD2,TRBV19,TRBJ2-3,TGTGCCAGTAGTATGGGGGGGAGCACAGATACGCAGTATTTT,CASSMGGSTDTQYF
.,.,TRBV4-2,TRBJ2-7,TGTGCCAGCAGCCAAGAAATAACTAGAAACGAGCAGTACTTC,CASSQEITRNEQYF
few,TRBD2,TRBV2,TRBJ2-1,TGTGCCAGCATATCTAGCGGGGCTTACAATGAGCAGTTCTTC,CASISSGAYNEQFF
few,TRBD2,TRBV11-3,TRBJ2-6,TGTGCCAGCAGCCCCCGACTAGCGGAGGGCGGGGCCAACGTCCTGACTTTC,CASSPRLAEGGANVLTF
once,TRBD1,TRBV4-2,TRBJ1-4,TGTGCCAGCAGCCCCGGGGACAGGGGGAGGGACGAAAAACTGTTTTTT,CASSPGDRGRDEKLFF
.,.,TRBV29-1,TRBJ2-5,TGCAGCCCGAGAGAGGGGGAGACCCAGTACTTC,CSPREGETQYF
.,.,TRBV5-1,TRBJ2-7,TGCGCCAGCAGCTTGGGGACCGGGACTTACTCCTACGAGCAGTACTTC,CASSLGTGTYSYEQYF
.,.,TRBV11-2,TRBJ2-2,TGTGCCAGCAGCTTAGACCAGCGCGACACCGGGGAGCTGTTTTTT,CASSLDQRDTGELFF
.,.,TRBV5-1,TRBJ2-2,TGCGCCAGCAGCTTGGGCCTAAACACCGGGGAGCTGTTTTTT,CASSLGLNTGELFF
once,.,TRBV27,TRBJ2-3,TGTGCCAGCCGGGGCGGGGCAGATACGCAGTATTTT,CASRGGADTQYF
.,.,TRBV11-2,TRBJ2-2,TGTGCCAGCAGCTTAGGGCTGGGCACCGGGGAGCTGTTTTTT,CASSLGLGTGELFF
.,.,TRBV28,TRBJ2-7,TGTGCCAGCAGTTTAGATTTCAGGGGAGGCGCCTACGAGCAGTACTTC,CASSLDFRGGAYEQYF
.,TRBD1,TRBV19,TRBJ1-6,TGTGCCAGTAGTATGGGGACAGGGCAGGAATATCCACCCCTCCACTTT,CASSMGTGQEYPPLHF
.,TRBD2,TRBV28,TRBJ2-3,TGTGCCAGCAGTGGAGCGGGAGCGGGCTTGACAGATACGCAGTATTTT,CASSGAGAGLTDTQYF
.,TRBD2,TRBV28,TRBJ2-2,TGTGCCAGCAGAACTCTAGCGGGAGGATTCGGGGAGCTGTTTTTT,CASRTLAGGFGELFF
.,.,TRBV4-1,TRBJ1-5,TGCGCCAGCAGCCAAGCTATTTCCAGGGTGAATCAGCCCCAGCATTTT,CASSQAISRVNQPQHF
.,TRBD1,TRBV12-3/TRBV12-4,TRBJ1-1,TGTGCCAGCAGGCAGGGGGAGAACACTGAAGCTTTCTTT,CASRQGENTEAFF
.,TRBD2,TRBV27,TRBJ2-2,TGTGCCAGCAGTAAATTAGCGGGCGGGGAGCTGTTTTTT,CASSKLAGGELFF
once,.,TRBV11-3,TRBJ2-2,TGTGCCAGCAGCTTACAGGGAGATACCGGGGAGCTGTTTTTT,CASSLQGDTGELFF
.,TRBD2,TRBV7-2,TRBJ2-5,TGTGCCAGCAGCTTAGGGGTCCGGCGACTAGCGGGGGAGACCCAGTACTTC,CASSLGVRRLAGETQYF
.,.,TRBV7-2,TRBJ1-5,TGTGCCACTAGCCTTTATAGCAATCAGCCCCAGCATTTT,CATSLYSNQPQHF
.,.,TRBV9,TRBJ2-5,TGTGCCAGCAGCACGGGTCGAGGAGAGACCCAGTACTTC,CASSTGRGETQYF
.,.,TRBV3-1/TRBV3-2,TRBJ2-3,TGTGCCAGCAGCCCTCGGGGACAACGCACAGATACGCAGTATTTT,CASSPRGQRTDTQYF
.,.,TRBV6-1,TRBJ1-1,TGTGCCAGCAGTGAAGGTTGGGCCTTAAACACTGAAGCTTTCTTT,CASSEGWALNTEAFF
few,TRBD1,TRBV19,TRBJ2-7,TGTGCCAGTAGTATCAATCTGGTAGGGACAGCCTACGAGCAGTACTTC,CASSINLVGTAYEQYF
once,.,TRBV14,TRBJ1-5,TGTGCCAGCAGCCCTCTGGGGGCCGTGGTGAGGAGCAATCAGCCCCAGCATTTT,CASSPLGAVVRSNQPQHF
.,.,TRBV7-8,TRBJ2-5,TGTGCCAGCAGCTTAGAGACAGCGGGTCGAGAGACCCAGTACTTC,CASSLETAGRETQYF
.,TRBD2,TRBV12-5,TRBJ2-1,TGTGCTAGTGGTTTCATTACTAGCGGGGTTGTTCGTGAGCAGTTCTTC,CASGFITSGVVREQFF
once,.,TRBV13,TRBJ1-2,TGTGCCAGCAGCTTAGATAGATGGCGGGCGATTTCCTATGGCTACACCTTC,CASSLDRWRAISYGYTF